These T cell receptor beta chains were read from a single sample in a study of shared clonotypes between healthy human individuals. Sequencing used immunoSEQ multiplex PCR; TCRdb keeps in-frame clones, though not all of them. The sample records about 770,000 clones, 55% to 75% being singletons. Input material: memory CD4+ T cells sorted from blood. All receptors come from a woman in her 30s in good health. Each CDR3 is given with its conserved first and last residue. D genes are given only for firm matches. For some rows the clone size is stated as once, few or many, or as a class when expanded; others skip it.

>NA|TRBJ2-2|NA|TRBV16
TGTGCCAGCAGCGTACAGGGTTCCACCGGGGAGCTGTTTTTT
CASSVQGSTGELFF
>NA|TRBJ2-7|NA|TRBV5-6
TGTGCCAGCAGCTTTTTGGGGAGCTCCTACGAGCAGTACTTC
CASSFLGSSYEQYF
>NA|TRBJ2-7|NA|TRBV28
TGTGCCAGCAGTTTCCTCCGGTTCAAACCTTCCTACGAGCAGTACTTC
CASSFLRFKPSYEQYF
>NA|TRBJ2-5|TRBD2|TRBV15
TGTGCCACCAGCACCGTGGGGGGGACGGAGACCCAGTACTTC
CATSTVGGTETQYF
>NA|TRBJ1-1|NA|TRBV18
TGTGCCAGCTCACGGGATGGGAGGGGACCCACTGAAGCTTTCTTT
CASSRDGRGPTEAFF
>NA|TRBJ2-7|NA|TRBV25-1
TGTGCCAGCAGTCCGGGCCCCAGCTCCTACGAGCAGTACTTC
CASSPGPSSYEQYF
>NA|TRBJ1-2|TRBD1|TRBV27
TGTGCCAGCAGTTTAATGGGGGACAGTATTATTAATGGCTACACCTTC
CASSLMGDSIINGYTF
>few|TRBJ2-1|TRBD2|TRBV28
TGTGCCAGCAGTCCGAGGACTAGGAGCAATGAGCAGTTCTTC
CASSPRTRSNEQFF
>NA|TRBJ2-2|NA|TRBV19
TGTGCCAGTAGTATAGGCTTCACCGGGGAGCTGTTTTTT
CASSIGFTGELFF
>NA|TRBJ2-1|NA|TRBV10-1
TGCGCCAGCTCGCGGCCAGGGGGGATAAATGAGCAGTTCTTC
CASSRPGGINEQFF
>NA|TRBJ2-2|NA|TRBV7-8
TGTGCCAGCAGCGGAGGGCCCGGGGAGCTGTTTTTT
CASSGGPGELFF
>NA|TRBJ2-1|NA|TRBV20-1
TGCAGTGCTCTAAGGGCTGATGAGCAGTTCTTC
CSALRADEQFF
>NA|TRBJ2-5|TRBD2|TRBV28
TGTGCCAGCAGTTCCGGTAGCGGGACAAAAACCCAGTACTTC
CASSSGSGTKTQYF
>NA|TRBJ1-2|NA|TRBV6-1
TGTGCCAGCATTGGAGGGAAGGACTATGGCTACACCTTC
CASIGGKDYGYTF
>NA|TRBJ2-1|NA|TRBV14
TGTGCCAGCAGCCTCTACGGCTATGAGCAGTTCTTC
CASSLYGYEQFF
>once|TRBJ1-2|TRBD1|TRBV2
TGTGCCAGCAATATCAGGGGGTCGGAAGGCTACACCTTC
CASNIRGSEGYTF
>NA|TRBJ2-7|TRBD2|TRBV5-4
TGTGCCAGCAGCTTTGGACTAGCGGGTCCCTACGAGCAGTACTTC
CASSFGLAGPYEQYF
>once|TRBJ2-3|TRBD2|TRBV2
TGTGCCAGCAGTGAAGCGATTACTAGCGGGAGACCAGATACGCAGTATTTT
CASSEAITSGRPDTQYF
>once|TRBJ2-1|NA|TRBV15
TGTGCCACCAGCAGAGATCTGGGGGGGCGACCCATGGGTGAGCAGTTCTTC
CATSRDLGGRPMGEQFF
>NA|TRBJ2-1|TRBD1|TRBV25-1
TGTGCCAGCAGTACCCGGGACAGGGAAGGCTCCTACAATGAGCAGTTCTTC
CASSTRDREGSYNEQFF